The 28 T cell receptor beta chains given below trace back to one sample, sequenced in a study of T-cell memory formation after mild COVID-19. TCRdb reanalysed the 5' RACE reads using MiXCR and keeps one entry per CDR3 protein. The sample lists 300,000 to 400,000 distinct CDR3 sequences; 20% to 25% were seen once. Sequenced: PBMCs or a T cell subset sorted from them (not recorded which). Receptors were obtained from an adult woman who had mild COVID-19 (a few samples of this study predate the infection). Cell type and time point are not known.

This chain uses TRBV20-1 with TRBJ2-4; the D is unclear. The germline V and J ends were trimmed by 1 base and 0 bases, with 10 bases remaining between them. This CDR3 region has 15 residues. CDR1 and CDR2 from the germline V gene are DFQATT and SNEGSKA (reference sequence). Written as DNA, the CDR3 is TGCAGTGCTAGAGGTCCGGCTATAGCCAAAAACATTCAGTACTTC. Protein product: CSARGPAIAKNIQYF.

In this sample, this clonotype turned up a few times. The V call is TRBV4-3, the J call TRBJ2-1; TRBD2 aligns across 7 bases. Looked up from germline, CDR1 is LGHNA and CDR2 is YSLEER. This CDR3 contains 17 residues. The V and J ends lost 1 base and 7 bases, in that order; junction bases with no gene match: 13. The CDR3 region is CASSQVPAGIVRNEQFF. As DNA, the CDR3 is TGCGCCAGCAGCCAAGTTCCAGCGGGAATCGTGCGGAATGAGCAGTTCTTC.

In its sample, this clonotype was seen a few times. The rearrangement joins TRBV24-1 to TRBJ2-1, with D possibly being TRBD1 or TRBD2 (5 bases each). Germline V gene lookup returns CDR1 KGHDR and CDR2 SFDVKD. The ends were cut back, 5 bases at V and 5 bases at J, with 15 bases in the middle. The CDR3 has 15 amino acids. CDR3 protein: CATSGSGTFNNEQFF. CDR3 bases: TGTGCCACCAGTGGTTCCGGGACCTTCAACAATGAGCAGTTCTTC.

This clonotype was observed a few times. The chain joins TRBV7-9 to TRBJ2-2; no clear D gene. This CDR3 contains 12 residues. V was shortened by 7 bases and J by 5 bases, with 8 bases between the two germline ends. Germline V CDR1 and CDR2: SEHNR, FQNEAQ (reference sequence). The CDR3 region is CASNQVTGELFF. The CDR3 DNA is TGTGCCAGCAACCAGGTGACCGGGGAGCTGTTTTTT.

The gene calls are TRBV5-4 and TRBJ1-6, with 7 bases lining up with TRBD1. Germline V gene lookup returns CDR1 SGHNT and CDR2 YYREEE (reference sequence). This CDR3 region has 15 residues. J gave up 8 bases and V 4 bases, and 9 bases lay outside the gene matches. CDR3 sequence reads: CASSQIRDRDSPLHF. CDR3 sequence (DNA): TGTGCCAGCAGCCAGATCCGGGACAGAGATTCACCCCTCCACTTT.

This clonotype has a handful of counts. The chain has TRBV9 and TRBJ2-5; D could derive from TRBD1 or TRBD2 (7 bases each). The germline gives CDR1 SGDLS, CDR2 YYNGEE. CDR3 length equals 15 residues. Deletions cut 4 bases from V and 7 bases from J, with 20 bases between. CDR3 coding DNA: TGTGCCAGCAGCCTCTCCACAGGGGAGCGGGGGACCCAGTACTTC. Its translation is CASSLSTGERGTQYF.

CDR3 sequence: CASSYGTGYEQYF. Written as DNA, the CDR3 is TGCGCCAGCAGCTACGGGACAGGCTACGAGCAGTACTTC. J is TRBJ2-7 and V is TRBV5-1; TRBD1 matches 8 bases. Germline lookup yields CDR1 SGHRS and CDR2 YFSETQ. J lost 3 bases, V lost 3 bases, and 2 bases had no gene match. This CDR3 has 13 residues.

V usage is TRBV20-1 and J usage is TRBJ1-1; D gene uncertain. The CDR3 spans 13 residues. CDR1 DFQATT and CDR2 SNEGSKA come from the germline V gene (reference sequence). The V gene lost 6 bases and the J gene lost 3 bases, with 14 bases spanning the gap. The CDR3 nucleotides read TGCAGTGCCGTCGACTCCCTTCACACTGAAGCTTTCTTT. Translating it yields CSAVDSLHTEAFF.

As concerns this clonotype: Its ends do not fully match the called genes, so a read error is possible. The chain has TRBV29-1 and TRBJ2-3; the D call may be TRBD1 or TRBD2 (5 bases each). CDR1 and CDR2 (germline): SQVTM, ANQGSEA. This CDR3 comprises 12 residues. For the CDR3, the DNA is TGCAGCGTGGGACCTAGCACAGAGACGCAGTATTTT. Protein sequence: CSVGPSTETQYF.

This clonotype was observed a handful of times. This chain joins TRBV30 and TRBJ1-6; D is perhaps TRBD1 (6 bases). The CDR3 consists of 13 residues. Germline lookup yields CDR1 GTSNPN and CDR2 SVGIG (reference sequence). The V end lost 3 bases, the J end lost 7 bases, and 10 bases lay between the germline ends. The CDR3 DNA reads TGTGCCTGGAGCCCTACAGGGAATTCACCCCTCCACTTT. Translation gives CAWSPTGNSPLHF.

This clonotype was seen at least ten times. The gene calls are TRBV4-3 and TRBJ1-2, with 8 bases matching TRBD1. CDR1 and CDR2 from the germline V gene are LGHNA and YSLEER. The CDR3 has 16 residues. After removal of 0 bases from V and 7 bases from J, the junction contained 10 bases not matched to a gene. The CDR3 coding sequence is TGCGCCAGCAGCCAAGATCTGAGACAGGGGTTTGGTGGCTACACCTTC. This codes for CASSQDLRQGFGGYTF.

This clonotype was seen a few times. The chain carries TRBV7-8 and TRBJ2-2; 8 bases line up with TRBD1. Germline V gene lookup returns CDR1 SGHVS and CDR2 FQNEAQ. After removal of 1 base from V and 10 bases from J, the junction contained 8 bases not matched to a gene. The CDR3 runs to 15 residues. CDR3 protein: CASSLGRQGFEELFF. CDR3 sequence (DNA): TGTGCCAGCAGCTTAGGCCGACAGGGGTTCGAGGAGCTGTTTTTT.

V usage is TRBV20-1 and J usage is TRBJ2-7; D not certain. Germline V gene sequence: CDR1 DFQATT, CDR2 SNEGSKA (reference sequence). There are 14 residues in the CDR3. The germline V and J ends were trimmed by 0 bases and 2 bases, with 11 bases remaining between them. The CDR3 is CSARDPKRTYEQYF. CDR3 DNA: TGCAGTGCTAGAGATCCTAAAAGAACCTACGAGCAGTACTTC.

This clonotype was detected only a few times. This rearrangement joins TRBV10-3 to TRBJ2-5; 11 bases align to TRBD2. The junction had 7 bases not matched to a gene; V was cut back by 2 bases and J by 5 bases. This CDR3 spans 16 amino acids. CDR1 and CDR2 (germline): ENHRY, SYGVKD. CDR3 loop: CAISEGLAGGYETQYF. The CDR3 DNA reads as TGTGCCATCAGTGAGGGACTAGCGGGCGGATATGAGACCCAGTACTTC.

This clonotype was seen a handful of times. The chain uses TRBV7-9 and TRBJ2-1; possibly TRBD2 for D (5 bases). The ends were cut back, 3 bases at V and 8 bases at J, with 8 bases in the middle. The CDR3 has 12 residues. Germline V CDR1 and CDR2: SEHNR, FQNEAQ (reference sequence). The CDR3 sequence is CASSLQEDEQFF. CDR3 nucleotide sequence: TGTGCCAGCAGCTTGCAGGAGGATGAGCAGTTCTTC.

This chain uses TRBV3-1 with TRBJ1-6, with D possibly matching TRBD1 (5 bases). The V end was cut by 1 base, the J end by 4 bases, with 11 bases between. This CDR3 region has 16 residues. The germline gives CDR1 LGHDT, CDR2 YNNKEL (reference sequence). CDR3: CASSQGGAGYNSPLHF. The CDR3 nucleotides read TGTGCCAGCAGCCAAGGAGGGGCCGGGTATAATTCACCCCTCCACTTT. The whole variable domain, filled in from reference TRBV3-1 and TRBJ1-6, reads DTAVSQTPKYLVTQMGNDKSIKCEQNLGHDTMYWYKQDSKKFLKIMFSYNNKELIINETVPNRFSPKSPDKAHLNLHINSLELGDSAVYFCASSQGGAGYNSPLHFGNGTRLTVT.

The chain is built from TRBV7-6 and TRBJ1-1; D unclear. V dropped 4 bases and J dropped 0 bases, with 15 bases sitting between them. CDR1 is SGHVS and CDR2 is FNYEAQ in the germline V gene. This CDR3 contains 16 residues. CDR3 in amino acids: CASSSLAGYMNTEAFF. In DNA form, the CDR3 reads TGTGCCAGCAGCTCCCTCGCCGGGTACATGAACACTGAAGCTTTCTTT.

This chain links TRBV20-1 with TRBJ1-2, with a possible D match to TRBD1 (5 bases). The CDR3 sequence is 12 residues long. The germline CDR1 and CDR2 sequences are DFQATT and SNEGSKA (reference sequence). V shed 3 bases and J shed 8 bases, with 13 bases lying between them. The CDR3 DNA is TGCAGTGCTAGGATACGGGACGTCGGCTACACCTTC. This encodes CSARIRDVGYTF.

The chain joins TRBV7-2 to TRBJ1-2; TRBD1 matches 8 bases. Germline CDR1 is SGHTA and CDR2 is FQGNSA. This CDR3 spans 14 amino acids. V dropped 7 bases and J dropped 3; count of bases not matched to a gene: 7. DNA for the CDR3: TGTGCCAGCACCCCGGACAGGGCGCACTATGGCTACACCTTC. Encoded protein: CASTPDRAHYGYTF.

The V gene is TRBV6-6, the J gene TRBJ1-1; the match to TRBD1 covers 8 bases. This CDR3 is 14 amino acids long. V was pared by 8 bases and J by 5 bases, with 10 bases of the junction left unmatched. Germline V gene lookup returns CDR1 MNHNY and CDR2 SVGAGI (reference sequence). CDR3 coding DNA: TGTGCCAGCCAAACCGGACAGGGAAGAACTGAAGCTTTCTTT. Amino acid sequence: CASQTGQGRTEAFF.

This clonotype turned up a few times. V usage is TRBV25-1 and J usage is TRBJ1-5; D is possibly TRBD1 (5 bases). The CDR3 loop spans 15 amino acids. Germline V gene lookup returns CDR1 MGHDK and CDR2 SYGVNS. V was cut by 3 bases and J by 3 bases, with 12 bases left in between. CDR3 region: CASSDAGQYNQPQHF. CDR3 sequence (DNA): TGTGCCAGCAGTGATGCAGGGCAGTACAATCAGCCCCAGCATTTT.

The CDR3, as DNA: TGTGCCAGCAGTCCACACAGGGGTGAGATTGAAAAACTGTTTTTT. Translating it yields CASSPHRGEIEKLFF. V and J are TRBV12-3 or TRBV12-4 and TRBJ1-4; TRBD1 aligns across 7 bases. With V trimmed by 5 bases and J by 7 bases, 10 bases remained unmatched. The CDR3 is 15 amino acids.

V usage is TRBV7-8 and J usage is TRBJ2-5; 7 bases agree with TRBD2. CDR3 length equals 13 residues. CDR1 and CDR2 (germline): SGHVS, FQNEAQ. With V trimmed by 8 bases and J by 3 bases, 6 bases remained unmatched. The CDR3 loop is CASRRRGKETQYF. CDR3 in DNA: TGTGCCAGCCGCCGGCGGGGGAAAGAGACCCAGTACTTC.

The chain combines TRBV23-1 with TRBJ2-4; no firm D call. TRBV23-1 is an ORF; its function is uncertain. The CDR3 is 16 residues long. V shed 0 bases and J shed 3 bases, with 12 bases lying between them. CDR3 in DNA: TGCGCCAGCAGTCAATCGAAAGGGCCGGGCAAAAACATTCAGTACTTC. Residues: CASSQSKGPGKNIQYF.

Here the CDR3 DNA reads TGTGCCACCAGCAGATATCAGGACCGAGACGAGACCCAGTACTTC. It translates to CATSRYQDRDETQYF. This chain uses TRBV15 with TRBJ2-5; D uncertain. Deletions cut 2 bases from V and 5 bases from J, with 15 bases between. The germline V gene encodes CDR1 LNHNV and CDR2 YYDKDF (reference sequence). The CDR3 contains 15 residues.

The chain has TRBV27 and TRBJ1-2; D may be TRBD1 (5 bases). The CDR3 totals 14 residues. Trimming shortened V by 5 bases and J by 3 bases, and 13 bases separated the two germline ends. Germline V lookup: CDR1 MNHEY, CDR2 SMNVEV (reference sequence). The CDR3 DNA sequence: TGTGCCAGCAGTCCCCGGGACGGCGACTATGGCTACACCTTC. Translated, it gives CASSPRDGDYGYTF.

The chain links TRBV7-3 to TRBJ1-6; D not resolved. CDR1 is SGHTA, CDR2 FQGTGA, per germline. Trimming removed 3 bases from V and 5 bases from J, with 14 bases in between. The CDR3 spans 16 residues. The CDR3 DNA sequence: TGTGCCAGCAGCTTGATGTCTAGGACGGATAATTCACCCCTCCACTTT. Protein sequence: CASSLMSRTDNSPLHF.

This clonotype was found many times. The V call is TRBV12-3 or TRBV12-4, the J call TRBJ1-5, with unresolved D. CDR3 size: 14 residues. V lost 5 bases and J lost 5, with 13 bases in between. The DNA for the CDR3 is TGTGCCAGCAGTACCTGGACCGGGGATCAGCCCCAGCATTTT. Translating it yields CASSTWTGDQPQHF.